The present TCR beta chain was sequenced within a study of cytomegalovirus exposure and HLA in healthy donors. Study-level findings and limits: An analysis was carried out later, and it reportedly showed fewer N-insertions in an Asian-associated ancestry cluster than the roughly 670-donor mean.

In regard to this clone: Its specificity is not known.

This CDR3 has 12 amino acids. Germline V gene sequence: CDR1 ENHRY, CDR2 SYGVKD. V was pared by 4 bases and J by 5 bases, with 9 bases between. Vbeta (60) and Jbeta (13) primers were used in the PCR. Here immunoSEQ multiplex PCR was the method, and the copy in TCRdb shows in-frame clones only, minus some. The sample comprises 150,000 to 200,000 clones, roughly 78% of which are singletons, and under 0.8% rests with the top ten. The TCR was taken from a boy aged 10-17 years in good health and CMV-seronegative. The chain is built from TRBV10-3 and TRBJ2-7; a weak D match, TRBD2 (6 bases). The sequenced material came from PBMCs. The CDR3 loop is CAISVGGDEQYF. The CDR3 DNA reads TGTGCCATCAGTGTCGGGGGAGACGAGCAGTACTTC.